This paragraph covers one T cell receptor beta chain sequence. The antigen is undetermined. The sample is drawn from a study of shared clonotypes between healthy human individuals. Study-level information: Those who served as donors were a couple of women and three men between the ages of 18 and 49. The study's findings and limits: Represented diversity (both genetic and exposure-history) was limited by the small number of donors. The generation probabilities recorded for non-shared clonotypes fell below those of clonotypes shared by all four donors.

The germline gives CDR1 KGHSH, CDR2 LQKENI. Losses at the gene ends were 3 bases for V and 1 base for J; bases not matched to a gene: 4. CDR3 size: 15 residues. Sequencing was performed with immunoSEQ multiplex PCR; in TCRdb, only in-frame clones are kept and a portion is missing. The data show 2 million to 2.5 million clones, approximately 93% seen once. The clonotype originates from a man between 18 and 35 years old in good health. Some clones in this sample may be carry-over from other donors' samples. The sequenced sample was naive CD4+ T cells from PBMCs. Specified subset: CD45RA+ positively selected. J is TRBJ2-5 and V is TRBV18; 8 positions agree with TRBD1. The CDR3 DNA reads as TGTGCCAGCTCACCTTACGGACAGGGCCAAGAGACCCAGTACTTC. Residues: CASSPYGQGQETQYF.